The 5 T cell receptor beta chains below come from one sample, sequenced in a study of T cells in Graves' hyperthyroidism and ophthalmopathy. Amplified TCR beta CDR3 regions derived from RNA transcripts. With the HTBI primer set, the TCR CDR3 went through a first round of RT-PCR. Each CDR3 protein is one row after TCRdb ran MiXCR on the multiplex PCR reads. The data show some 400,000 distinct CDR3 sequences, 13% seen once. Sequencing was performed on blood. The receptors come from a man younger than 45 with Graves' hyperthyroidism that later progressed to Graves' ophthalmopathy.

The chain has TRBV5-4 and TRBJ1-6; TRBD1 matches 7 bases. This CDR3 is built from 17 residues. J lost 10 bases, V lost 2 bases, and 15 bases had no gene match. CDR1 SGHNT and CDR2 YYREEE come from the germline V gene (reference sequence). This CDR3 is CASSFFLQTGRGSPLHF. CDR3 bases: TGTGCCAGCAGCTTTTTTCTTCAGACAGGGAGGGGGTCACCCCTCCACTTT.

The J gene is TRBJ2-1, the V gene TRBV12-3 or TRBV12-4; D is undetermined. This CDR3 has 12 amino acids. The germline V and J ends were trimmed by 5 bases and 0 bases, with 2 bases remaining between them. The CDR3 nucleotides read TGTGCCAGCAGTGACTCCTACAATGAGCAGTTCTTC. This gives the protein CASSDSYNEQFF.

This clonotype was seen many times. This chain joins TRBV28 and TRBJ2-5; no clear D. The germline V gene has CDR1 MDHEN and CDR2 SYDVKM. Trimming shortened V by 5 bases and J by 1 base, and 8 bases separated the two germline ends. The CDR3 consists of 13 residues. The CDR3 nucleotides are TGTGCCAGCAGTCCACGCCTCCAAGAGACCCAGTACTTC. Protein: CASSPRLQETQYF.

This clonotype has a handful of counts. The rearrangement links TRBV29-1 to TRBJ2-7, with 11 bases aligning to TRBD1. The CDR3 totals 18 residues. From germline, CDR1 is SQVTM and CDR2 ANQGSEA. V shed 7 bases and J 0 bases; nucleotides not matched to a gene: 17. CDR3 loop: CSAAGTPGQGDLSYEQYF. CDR3 coding DNA: TGCAGCGCCGCAGGTACCCCGGGACAGGGGGACCTCTCCTACGAGCAGTACTTC.

V is TRBV14 and J is TRBJ1-2, with 7 bases that match TRBD1. CDR3 length: 14 amino acids. The trim removed 4 bases at V and 7 bases at J, leaving 9 bases unmatched. Germline CDR1 reads SGHDN; CDR2 reads FVKESK. CDR3 in amino acids: CASSLRQGQGGYTF. The CDR3 DNA reads TGTGCCAGCAGCCTCCGACAGGGACAAGGTGGCTACACCTTC. The full variable domain, completed using reference TRBV14 and TRBJ1-2, is EAGVTQFPSHSVIEKGQTVTLRCDPISGHDNLYWYRRVMGKEIKFLLHFVKESKQDESGMPNNRFLAERTGGTYSTLKVQPAELEDSGVYFCASSLRQGQGGYTFGSGTRLTVV.